This T cell receptor beta chain was recorded in a study of shared clonotypes between healthy human individuals. The naive CD8 subset, CD45RO-negative cells positively selected for CCR7, excluded terminally differentiated effector memory CD45RA+ cells. Here immunoSEQ multiplex PCR was the method, and the copy in TCRdb shows in-frame clones only, minus some. The sample gives around 2.1 million clones, about 93% of which show up once; approximately 1.7% is in the top ten. In germline, CDR1 is MNHNY, CDR2 SVGAGI (reference sequence). V lost 8 bases, J lost 8 bases, and 7 bases stayed unmatched. CDR3 length equals 13 residues. To note about this clone: What it recognizes is unknown.

Study-level findings and limits: Clonotypes which were not shared had lower generation probabilities than clonotypes that all four donors shared.

The gene calls are TRBV6-6 and TRBJ2-1; 9 positions agree with TRBD1. Sample: naive CD8+ T cells from PBMCs. The receptor was isolated from a man between 18 and 29 years old in good health. Some clones in this sample may be carry-over from other donors' samples. The CDR3 region has the DNA TGTGCCAGCGGGGGACAGGGAGTCCATGAGCAGTTCTTC. Protein sequence: CASGGQGVHEQFF.